The rows below give T cell receptor beta chains drawn from one sample of a study of identical twins. TCRdb ran MiXCR on the 5' RACE reads and lists one entry per CDR3 protein. This table has about 480,000 distinct CDR3 sequences, approximately 15% appearing once. The same sample was also studied in work on yellow fever vaccine responses in identical twins.

Specimen: CD4+ T cells sorted from blood. The receptor set was obtained from a woman aged 18-29 years in good health. Both conserved end residues are part of each CDR3. Only part of the rows carry a size: once, few, many, or a class if the clone is expanded.

size	J	V	CDR3
few	TRBJ2-2	TRBV6-2/TRBV6-3	CASTEETGELFF
few	TRBJ2-1	TRBV24-1	CATPVNNEQFF
.	TRBJ2-7	TRBV12-3/TRBV12-4	CASSNQGTGGWGEQYF
.	TRBJ2-7	TRBV9	CASSVDSGSVSYEQYF
many	TRBJ2-7	TRBV5-5	CASSFDRTEQYF
.	TRBJ2-1	TRBV3-1	CASSQLPKTLQGAYEQFF
few	TRBJ1-1	TRBV15	CATSRERTGNNEAFF
.	TRBJ2-7	TRBV27	CASSFGQPYEQYF
.	TRBJ2-5	TRBV9	CASSVAPAGQQETQYF
.	TRBJ2-3	TRBV10-1	CASSEDRGFGGRAADTQYF
few	TRBJ2-3	TRBV18	CASSLLPAGSSTDTQYF
.	TRBJ2-3	TRBV3-1	CASSQGGSRLPIKEYF
.	TRBJ1-6	TRBV6-6	CASSTGEKPLHF
many	TRBJ2-3	TRBV10-3	CAISGGQGTSTDTQYF
.	TRBJ1-2	TRBV13	CASSSTGTGTPNYGYTF
.	TRBJ1-2	TRBV5-1	CASSPSGGRIATF
.	TRBJ1-4	TRBV20-1	CSASLDATNEKLFF